The 30 T cell receptor beta chains below were found in one sample sequenced in a study of T cells in women clearing cervical HPV infection (dated by TCRdb to 2017 to 2018). Libraries came from the immunoSEQ multiplex PCR assay. What TCRdb holds here is the immuneACCESS table cut down to in-frame rearrangements. Part of the clones is not present; checked against another copy, under half of the missing clones reflect an unresolved V gene, and the others are unexplained. This sample's table lists tens of thousands of clones. Of the sample, roughly 24% is held by the ten largest clones. The sample comprised blood buffy coat. The receptor set was obtained from a woman aged 18 to 75 with a cervical HPV16 infection that either progressed to CIN3+ or cleared (not recorded which).

About this clone: The sequence runs out 3 residues before the end of the CDR3; the remainder is reconstructed from the germline J gene. V usage is TRBV10-3 and J usage is TRBJ1-5, with 8 bases that match TRBD1. The CDR3 length is 14 residues. V lost 4 bases and J lost 4; bases outside the gene matches: 3. The V gene's germline CDR1 is ENHRY and CDR2 SYGVKD. The CDR3 bases that were read are TGTGCCATCAGTGCCCGACAGGGGAATCAGCCC. Translated, it gives CAISARQGNQP. The full CDR3 reads CAISARQGNQPQHF.

Concerning this clone itself: The sequence runs out 3 residues before the end of the CDR3; the remainder is reconstructed from the germline J gene. The chain couples TRBV2 to TRBJ1-5, with D possibly being TRBD1 (6 bases). The CDR3 has 14 residues. V gave up 5 bases and J gave up 3 bases, with 11 bases separating them. The germline V gene has CDR1 SNHLY and CDR2 FYNNEI. CDR3 DNA (partial): TGTGCCAGCAGTTCGAGGACAGCCAATCAGCCC. The encoded protein is CASSSRTANQP. The CDR3, in full, reads CASSSRTANQPQHF. The full variable domain, its missing parts supplied by reference TRBV2 and TRBJ1-5, is EPEVTQTPSHQVTQMGQEVILRCVPISNHLYFYWYRQILGQKVEFLVSFYNNEISEKSEIFDDQFSVERPDGSNFTLKIRSTKLEDSAMYFCASSSRTANQPQHFGDGTRLSIL.

This clone is labeled medium-sized based on frequency. CDR3 region: CSVFRDTDSGANVLTF. CDR3 bases read: TGCAGCGTTTTTCGGGACACAGACTCTGGGGCCAACGTC. V and J are TRBV29-1 and TRBJ2-6; D is perhaps TRBD1 (6 bases). With the read ending 3 residues before the CDR3 end, the germline J gene is used to fill in that end. CDR3 length equals 16 residues. The V end lost 5 bases, the J end lost 0 bases, and 14 bases lay between the germline ends. Germline V CDR1 and CDR2: SQVTM, ANQGSEA.

A remark on this clone: The sequence runs out 3 residues before the end of the CDR3; the remainder is reconstructed from the germline J gene. This sequence joins TRBV5-1 and TRBJ2-1; 7 nucleotides match TRBD1. Trimming removed 5 bases from V and 4 bases from J; junction bases left unmatched: 9. Germline CDR1 reads SGHRS; CDR2 reads YFSETQ. The CDR3 is made up of 15 amino acids. CDR3: CASSSGQRIYNEQFF. The part of the CDR3 DNA that was read is TGCGCCAGCAGTTCGGGACAGAGAATTTACAATGAG.

Notes on this clone: The CDR3 end is not reached by the read, which stops 3 residues before it; the germline J gene fills it in. The V call is TRBV7-9, the J call TRBJ1-1; TRBD1 is a possible D gene (5 bases). This CDR3 has 14 amino acids. The V end lost 6 bases, the J end lost 3 bases, and 14 bases lay between the germline ends. Germline CDR1 reads SEHNR; CDR2 reads FQNEAQ (reference sequence). The CDR3 sequence is CASSPGTIDTEAFF. Incomplete CDR3 DNA: TGTGCCAGCAGTCCCGGGACTATCGACACTGAA.

This clone is labeled medium-sized based on frequency. Read sequence stops 3 residues before the CDR3 end, and the germline J gene provides the missing end. This chain links TRBV29-1 with TRBJ2-3; D remains unclear. Trimming took off 4 bases at V and 2 bases at J, with 13 bases between the two ends. CDR1 and CDR2 (germline): SQVTM, ANQGSEA. There are 14 residues in the CDR3. Partial CDR3 DNA: TGCAGCGTTGGATCAAGCGCGATCACAGATACG. Its translation is CSVGSSAITDT. The entire CDR3 protein is CSVGSSAITDTQYF.

A note on this clone: The read ends 3 residues before the CDR3 terminus; that terminus is restored from the germline J gene. V gene TRBV10-3 combines with J gene TRBJ1-4; D gene uncertain. The length of the CDR3 is 16 residues. V lost 4 bases and J 4 bases, leaving 16 bases between the germline ends. The germline CDR1 and CDR2 sequences are ENHRY and SYGVKD. CDR3 DNA, as far as it was read: TGTGCCATCAGTGCCATGCGTGCCTCCCTTAATGAAAAA. As protein: CAISAMRASLNEK. The entire CDR3 sequence reads CAISAMRASLNEKLFF.

CDR3 in amino acids: CASSFGTSQETQYF. The covered CDR3 bases are TGTGCCAGCAGCTTTGGGACTTCCCAAGAGACC. The rearrangement links TRBV7-9 to TRBJ2-5, with D possibly TRBD2 on 6 matching bases. The CDR3 extends 3 residues past the end of the read, so its final part is completed from the germline J gene. Germline CDR1 reads SEHNR; CDR2 reads FQNEAQ (reference sequence). The CDR3 is made up of 14 amino acids. V gave up 3 bases and J gave up 1 base, with 9 bases separating them. Full variable domain (remainder filled in from reference TRBV7-9 and TRBJ2-5): DTGVSQNPRHKITKRGQNVTFRCDPISEHNRLYWYRQTLGQGPEFLTYFQNEAQLEKSRLLSDRFSAERPKGSFSTLEIQRTEQGDSAMYLCASSFGTSQETQYFGPGTRLLVL.

To note about this clone: The CDR3 goes on 3 residues after the read ends, and that part is filled in from the germline J gene. The chain employs TRBV20-1 and TRBJ2-5; D is unclear. The CDR3 totals 11 residues. Trimming removed 6 bases at V and 3 bases at J, with 8 bases between. Germline lookup yields CDR1 DFQATT and CDR2 SNEGSKA (reference sequence). The part of the CDR3 DNA that was read is TGCAGTGCCCTAGGAAAAGAGACC. Translating it yields CSALGKET. The CDR3, in full, reads CSALGKETQYF.

Partial CDR3 DNA: TGTGCCGTCATGGGCTCTAGCGGGAGGGACAATGTTCACTACGAG. Its protein is CAVMGSSGRDNVHYE. The whole CDR3 is CAVMGSSGRDNVHYEQYF. The chain recombines TRBV10-3 with TRBJ2-7; TRBD2 agrees at 12 bases. The read comes to an end 3 residues before the CDR3 does, leaving the germline J gene to fill in the end. V shed 11 bases, J shed 3 bases, and the junction held 20 bases outside the gene matches. The CDR3 extends over 18 amino acids. The germline V gene encodes CDR1 ENHRY and CDR2 SYGVKD.

Note on this clone: The CDR3 extends 3 residues past the end of the read, so its final part is completed from the germline J gene. The chain uses TRBV5-6 and TRBJ1-4; no clear D. CDR1 is SGHDT, CDR2 YYEEEE, per germline. The ends were cut back, 4 bases at V and 7 bases at J, with 14 bases in the middle. The CDR3 loop spans 14 amino acids. This CDR3 is CASSLYGAGEKLFF. The CDR3 DNA, read in part, is TGTGCCAGCAGCCTCTACGGCGCGGGTGAAAAA. Looking up the rest from reference TRBV5-6 and TRBJ1-4 gives the full variable domain: DAGVTQSPTHLIKTRGQQVTLRCSPKSGHDTVSWYQQALGQGPQFIFQYYEEEERQRGNFPDRFSGHQFPNYSSELNVNALLLGDSALYLCASSLYGAGEKLFFGSGTQLSVL.

Concerning this clone: The read terminates 3 residues before the CDR3 end, so the remaining end is supplied by the germline J gene. The V call is TRBV11-1, the J call TRBJ2-4; a possible D gene is TRBD1 (6 bases). The V end was cut by 4 bases, the J end by 1 base, with 11 bases between. CDR1 is SGHAT and CDR2 is FQDESV in the germline V gene (reference sequence). The CDR3 is made up of 15 amino acids. The covered CDR3 bases are TGTGCCAGCAGCTCCACCCAGGGGGCCAAAAACATT. Residues: CASSSTQGAKNI. The complete CDR3 protein is CASSSTQGAKNIQYF.

As regards this clone: The read ends 3 residues early relative to the CDR3; the germline J gene fills the gap. The chain recombines TRBV5-1 with TRBJ1-2, with D tentatively TRBD1 (6 bases). Trimming stripped 4 bases from V and 4 bases from J, with 29 bases between. Per germline, CDR1 SGHRS and CDR2 YFSETQ. This CDR3 spans 19 amino acids. CDR3 protein: CASSAKILDRYIIGYGYTF. The covered CDR3 bases are TGCGCCAGCAGCGCAAAAATACTAGACAGGTATATTATCGGCTATGGC.

As regards this clone: The CDR3 end is not reached by the read, which stops 3 residues before it; the germline J gene fills it in. The chain is built from TRBV4-2 and TRBJ2-7, with D possibly matching TRBD2 (6 bases). Germline CDR1 reads LGHNA; CDR2 reads YNFKEQ. The CDR3 is 13 amino acids. The V gene lost 5 bases and the J gene lost 2 bases, with 10 bases spanning the gap. The DNA read from the CDR3 is TGTGCCAGCAGCTGGGACTTAACCTACGAG. It codes for CASSWDLTYE. The CDR3 as a whole reads CASSWDLTYEQYF.

Worth noting for this clone: The read gets to within 3 residues of the CDR3 end, and the germline J gene fills in the rest. This chain joins TRBV9 and TRBJ2-3; the match to TRBD1 covers 7 bases. Germline trimming cut 4 bases from V and 0 bases from J; bases unmatched to any gene: 8. CDR1 is SGDLS, CDR2 YYNGEE, per germline. The CDR3 runs to 16 residues. The part of the CDR3 DNA that was read is TGTGCCAGCAGCTCAGGGACAGCCCCTAGCACAGATACG. Its protein is CASSSGTAPSTDT. The CDR3 as a whole reads CASSSGTAPSTDTQYF.

CDR3 amino acids: CAISDGTSGELFF. The part of the CDR3 DNA that was read is TGTGCCATCAGTGACGGGACTTCCGGGGAG. The rearrangement joins TRBV10-3 to TRBJ2-2, with D maybe TRBD2 (6 bases). The CDR3 end falls 3 residues outside the read, so it is completed with the germline J gene. Between the trimmed V and J ends, which lost 3 bases and 6 bases, there was a span of 8 bases. CDR1 and CDR2 from the germline V gene are ENHRY and SYGVKD. The CDR3 extends over 13 amino acids.

With regard to this clone: The read terminates 3 residues before the CDR3 end, so the remaining end is supplied by the germline J gene. The rearrangement joins TRBV7-3 to TRBJ2-1; 9 bases are a match to TRBD2. The CDR3 contains 13 residues. The V segment lost 3 bases and the J segment 7 bases; nucleotides outside the gene matches: 1. CDR1 and CDR2 from the germline V gene are SGHTA and FQGTGA. The covered CDR3 bases are TGTGCCAGCAGCTTGGGACTAGCAAATGAG. Translated: CASSLGLANE. The whole CDR3 protein is CASSLGLANEQFF.

About this clone: The read ends 3 residues shy of where the CDR3 ends; the end is completed using the germline J gene. The rearrangement joins TRBV4-2 to TRBJ1-1; tentatively, D is TRBD1 (5 bases). Germline CDR1 LGHNA, CDR2 YNFKEQ. V shed 1 base and J shed 5 bases, with 11 bases lying between them. The CDR3 runs to 14 residues. The covered CDR3 bases are TGTGCCAGCAGCCAAGGACTCGGGGGGACTGAA. It specifies CASSQGLGGTE. The whole CDR3 protein reads CASSQGLGGTEAFF.

The CDR3 loop reads CSARDRVFWSYNSPLHF. CDR3 DNA, as far as it was read: TGCAGTGCTAGGGACAGGGTTTTCTGGTCCTATAATTCACCC. The chain joins TRBV20-1 to TRBJ1-6; 8 bases match TRBD1. The missing CDR3 end, 3 residues past where the read stops, is filled in from the germline J gene. With V trimmed by 3 bases and J by 1 base, 8 bases remained unmatched. Germline V gene lookup returns CDR1 DFQATT and CDR2 SNEGSKA (reference sequence). The CDR3 consists of 17 residues.

For this clone: The read falls 3 residues short of the CDR3 end, and the missing part is taken from the germline J gene. J is TRBJ1-2 and V is TRBV7-2; D may be TRBD1 (5 bases). The CDR3 runs to 15 residues. Germline values: CDR1 SGHTA, CDR2 FQGNSA. CDR3 in amino acids: CASSPQWGDRGDYTF. CDR3 DNA (partial): TGTGCCAGCAGCCCCCAATGGGGGGATAGAGGCGAC.

Points on this clone: Read sequence stops 3 residues before the CDR3 end, and the germline J gene provides the missing end. The J gene is TRBJ2-1, the V gene TRBV5-1; 8 bases agree with TRBD1. Trimming took 0 bases from V and 7 from J; bases not matched to a gene: 6. The germline gives CDR1 SGHRS, CDR2 YFSETQ. The CDR3 is 15 amino acids. CDR3 DNA, as far as it was read: TGCGCCAGCAGCTTGGGGACAGGGACGACAAATGAG. Its protein is CASSLGTGTTNE. The full CDR3 protein is CASSLGTGTTNEQFF.

Points on this clone: The read terminates 3 residues before the CDR3 end, so the remaining end is supplied by the germline J gene. The chain joins TRBV19 to TRBJ1-6; possible D gene TRBD1, 6 bases. The CDR3 spans 12 residues. Trimming removed 9 bases at V and 6 bases at J, with 9 bases between. Germline V lookup: CDR1 LNHDA, CDR2 SQIVND (reference sequence). The DNA read from the CDR3 is TGTGCCAGCCGGGACATTAATTCACCC. Translating gives CASRDINSP. The CDR3 reads in full as CASRDINSPLHF.

Turning to this clone: The observed sequence ends 3 residues before the CDR3 terminus, with the missing tail filled in from the germline J gene. The chain combines TRBV19 with TRBJ2-1, with D tentatively TRBD2 (6 bases). Per the germline V gene, CDR1 is LNHDA and CDR2 is SQIVND (reference sequence). Trimming removed 6 bases at V and 2 bases at J, with 14 bases between. CDR3 length: 15 amino acids. CDR3 amino acids: CASRPGGVTYNEQFF. The CDR3 bases that were read are TGTGCCAGTAGACCTGGCGGGGTTACCTACAATGAG.

On this clone: The read terminates 3 residues ahead of where the CDR3 ends, so the germline J gene completes it. The V call is TRBV7-9, the J call TRBJ1-6; possible D gene TRBD1, 6 bases. Germline CDR1 and CDR2: SEHNR and FQNEAQ (reference sequence). The CDR3 consists of 13 residues. V lost 7 bases to trimming and J lost 9 bases, with 13 bases between them. The covered CDR3 bases are TGTGCCAGCACCTCAGGGGTATTTTCACCC. Protein: CASTSGVFSP. The entire CDR3 protein is CASTSGVFSPLHF.

With respect to this clone: The missing CDR3 end, 3 residues past where the read stops, is filled in from the germline J gene. The chain combines TRBV20-1 with TRBJ1-3, with TRBD1 as a possible D gene (5 bases). CDR3 length: 15 residues. The V gene lost 3 bases and the J gene lost 0 bases, with 12 bases spanning the gap. Germline values: CDR1 DFQATT, CDR2 SNEGSKA (reference sequence). CDR3 loop: CSARTQGSSGNTIYF. The sequenced part of the CDR3 DNA is TGCAGTGCTAGGACTCAGGGAAGCTCTGGAAACACC.

This CDR3 is CASSPTRITGELFF. CDR3 bases read: TGTGCCAGCAGTCCTACTAGGATCACCGGGGAG. V and J are TRBV28 and TRBJ2-2; a possible D gene is TRBD2 (5 bases). From the germline J gene comes the end of the CDR3, since the read stops 3 residues before it. V was clipped by 5 bases and J by 4 bases, with 11 bases between them. The CDR3 extends over 14 amino acids. CDR1 and CDR2 (germline): MDHEN, SYDVKM.

As to this clone: The missing CDR3 end, 3 residues past where the read stops, is filled in from the germline J gene. This chain links TRBV14 with TRBJ1-5; 10 bases are shared with TRBD1. Germline loops: CDR1 SGHDN, CDR2 FVKESK. Trimming at V came to 5 bases and at J to 0 bases, leaving 16 bases not matched to a gene. The CDR3 is 20 residues long. Incomplete CDR3 DNA: TGTGCCAGCAGCTCCCCTCTCTTAGGACAGGGGGGAATTAGCAATCAGCCC. This encodes CASSSPLLGQGGISNQP. The CDR3, in full, reads CASSSPLLGQGGISNQPQHF.

Frequency places this clone as medium-sized. The read ends 3 residues shy of where the CDR3 ends; the end is completed using the germline J gene. The gene calls are TRBV23-1 and TRBJ1-2, with 7 bases that match TRBD1. TRBV23-1 is given ORF status, its function remaining uncertain. CDR3 length equals 15 residues. The V and J ends lost 1 base and 3 bases, in that order; junction bases with no gene match: 5. Partial CDR3 DNA: TGCGCCAGCAGTCAATTTTCCCAGGGGGACTATGGC. It is translated as CASSQFSQGDYG. The full CDR3 reads CASSQFSQGDYGYTF.

A remark on this clone: Sequencing ends 3 residues short of the CDR3 end; the germline J gene provides the rest. The gene calls are TRBV6-1 and TRBJ2-1; D might be TRBD1 (5 bases). The V and J ends lost 2 bases and 5 bases respectively, with 13 bases between them. CDR1 is MNHNS, CDR2 SASEGT, per germline. This CDR3 contains 15 residues. CDR3 sequence: CASSEKYLGHNEQFF. The sequenced part of the CDR3 DNA is TGTGCCAGCAGTGAAAAGTACTTGGGGCACAATGAG.

As to this clone: The read finishes 3 residues shy of the CDR3 end, and the germline J gene is used to complete it. The chain combines TRBV6-2 or TRBV6-3 with TRBJ2-5; D call uncertain. V lost 5 bases to trimming and J lost 2 bases, with 9 bases between them. Germline CDR1 reads MNHEY; CDR2 reads SVGEGT. The CDR3 loop spans 13 amino acids. The sequenced part of the CDR3 DNA is TGTGCCAGCAGTACCCAGGTACAAGAGACC. It is translated as CASSTQVQET. The entire CDR3 sequence reads CASSTQVQETQYF.